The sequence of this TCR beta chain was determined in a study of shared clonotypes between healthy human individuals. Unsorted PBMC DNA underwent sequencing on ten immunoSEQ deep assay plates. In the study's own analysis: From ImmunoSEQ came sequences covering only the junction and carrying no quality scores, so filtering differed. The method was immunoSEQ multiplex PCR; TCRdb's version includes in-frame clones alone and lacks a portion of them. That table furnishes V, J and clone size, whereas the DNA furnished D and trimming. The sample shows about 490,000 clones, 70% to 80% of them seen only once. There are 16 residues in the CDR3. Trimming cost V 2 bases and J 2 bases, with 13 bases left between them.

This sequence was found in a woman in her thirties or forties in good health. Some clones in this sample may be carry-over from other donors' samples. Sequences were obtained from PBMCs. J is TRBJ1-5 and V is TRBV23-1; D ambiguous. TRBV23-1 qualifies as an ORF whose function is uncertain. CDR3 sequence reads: CASSQGWAWGNQPQHF. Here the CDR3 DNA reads TGCGCCAGCAGTCAAGGCTGGGCCTGGGGCAATCAGCCCCAGCATTTT.